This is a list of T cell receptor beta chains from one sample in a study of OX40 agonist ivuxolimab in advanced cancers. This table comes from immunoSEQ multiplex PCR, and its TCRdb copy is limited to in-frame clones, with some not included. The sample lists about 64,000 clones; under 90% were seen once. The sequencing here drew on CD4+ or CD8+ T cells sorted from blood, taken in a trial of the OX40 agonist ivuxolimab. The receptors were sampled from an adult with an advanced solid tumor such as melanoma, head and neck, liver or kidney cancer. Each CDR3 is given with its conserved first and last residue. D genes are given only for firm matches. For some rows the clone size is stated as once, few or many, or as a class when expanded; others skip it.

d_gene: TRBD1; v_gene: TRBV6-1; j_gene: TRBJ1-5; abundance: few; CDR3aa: CASSEFGGTGKLSNQPQHF; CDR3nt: TGTGCCAGCAGTGAATTTGGAGGGACAGGGAAACTTAGCAATCAGCCCCAGCATTTT
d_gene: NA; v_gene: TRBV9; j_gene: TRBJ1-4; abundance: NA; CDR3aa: CASSPRTNNNEKLFF; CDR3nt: TGTGCCAGCAGCCCCAGGACGAATAATAATGAAAAACTGTTTTTT
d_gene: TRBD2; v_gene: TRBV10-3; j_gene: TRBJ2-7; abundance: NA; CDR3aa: CAIRQGGVYEQYF; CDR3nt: TGTGCCATCAGGCAGGGAGGGGTCTACGAGCAGTACTTC
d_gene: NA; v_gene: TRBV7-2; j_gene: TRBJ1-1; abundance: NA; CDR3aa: CASSPSMNTEAFF; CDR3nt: TGTGCCAGCAGCCCCAGTATGAACACTGAAGCTTTCTTT
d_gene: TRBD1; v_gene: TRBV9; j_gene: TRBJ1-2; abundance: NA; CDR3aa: CASSLAGTANYGYTF; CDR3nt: TGTGCCAGCAGCCTTGCCGGGACAGCTAACTATGGCTACACCTTC
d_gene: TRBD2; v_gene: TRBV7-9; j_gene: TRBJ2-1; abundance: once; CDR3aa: CASSPPLRLAGIGEQFF; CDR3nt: TGTGCCAGCAGCCCCCCCCTCCGACTAGCGGGGATTGGTGAGCAGTTCTTC
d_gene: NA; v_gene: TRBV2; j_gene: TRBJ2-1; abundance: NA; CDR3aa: CASKPGTSYNEQFF; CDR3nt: TGTGCCAGCAAGCCCGGTACGTCCTACAATGAGCAGTTCTTC
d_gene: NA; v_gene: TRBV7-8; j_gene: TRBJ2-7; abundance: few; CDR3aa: CASSLGSAQGTPYEQYF; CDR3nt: TGTGCCAGCAGCTTAGGCAGTGCTCAGGGTACTCCCTACGAGCAGTACTTC
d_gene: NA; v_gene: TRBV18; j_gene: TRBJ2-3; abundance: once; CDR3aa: CASSQADTQYF; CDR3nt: TGTGCCAGCTCCCAGGCAGATACGCAGTATTTT
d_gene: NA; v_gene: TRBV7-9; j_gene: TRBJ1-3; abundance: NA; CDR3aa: CASSLADGNTIYF; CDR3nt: TGTGCCAGCAGCTTAGCGGATGGAAACACCATATATTTT
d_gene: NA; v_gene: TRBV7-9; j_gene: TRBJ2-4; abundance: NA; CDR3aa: CASTRSPGGDIQYF; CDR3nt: TGTGCCAGCACCCGATCTCCGGGGGGCGACATTCAGTACTTC
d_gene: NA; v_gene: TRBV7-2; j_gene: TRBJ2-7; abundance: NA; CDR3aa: CASSFRGAGEQYF; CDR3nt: TGTGCCAGCAGCTTCAGGGGGGCGGGGGAGCAGTACTTC
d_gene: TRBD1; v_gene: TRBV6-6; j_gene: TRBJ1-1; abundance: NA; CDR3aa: CASRPPTGSNTEAFF; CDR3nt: TGTGCCAGCAGACCTCCGACAGGGAGCAACACTGAAGCTTTCTTT
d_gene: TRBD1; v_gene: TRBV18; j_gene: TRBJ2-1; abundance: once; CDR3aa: CASSPILGQPNEQFF; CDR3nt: TGTGCCAGCTCACCAATTTTGGGACAGCCGAATGAGCAGTTCTTC
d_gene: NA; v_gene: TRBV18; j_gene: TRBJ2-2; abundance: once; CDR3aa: CASSLTMDRTTGELFF; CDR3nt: TGTGCCAGCTCCCTTACCATGGACAGAACCACCGGGGAGCTGTTTTTT
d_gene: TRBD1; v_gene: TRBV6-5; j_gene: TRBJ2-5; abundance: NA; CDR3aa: CASRGGVETQYF; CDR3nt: TGTGCCAGCAGAGGGGGCGTAGAGACCCAGTACTTC
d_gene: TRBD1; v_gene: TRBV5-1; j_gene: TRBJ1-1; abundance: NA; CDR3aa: CASTVGRGRRNTEAFF; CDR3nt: TGCGCCAGCACTGTAGGCAGGGGGCGTAGGAACACTGAAGCTTTCTTT
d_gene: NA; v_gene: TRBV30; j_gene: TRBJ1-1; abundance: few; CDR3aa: CAYLGHTAFF; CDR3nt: TGTGCCTACCTAGGACACACGGCTTTCTTT
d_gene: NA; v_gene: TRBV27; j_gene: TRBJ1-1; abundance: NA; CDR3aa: CASSLSPGNTEAFF; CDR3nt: TGTGCCAGCAGTTTATCTCCGGGGAACACTGAAGCTTTCTTT
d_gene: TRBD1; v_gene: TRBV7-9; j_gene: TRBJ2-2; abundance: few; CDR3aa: CASSSGQTANTGELFF; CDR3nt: TGTGCCAGCAGTTCGGGACAGACTGCGAACACCGGGGAGCTGTTTTTT
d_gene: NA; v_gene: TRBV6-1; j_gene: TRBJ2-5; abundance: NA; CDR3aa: CASSWAEYQETQYF; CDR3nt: TGTGCCAGCAGTTGGGCGGAGTACCAAGAGACCCAGTACTTC
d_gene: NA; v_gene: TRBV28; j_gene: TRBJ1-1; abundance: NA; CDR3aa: CASRGGKNTEAFF; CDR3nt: TGTGCCAGCCGGGGAGGGAAGAACACTGAAGCTTTCTTT
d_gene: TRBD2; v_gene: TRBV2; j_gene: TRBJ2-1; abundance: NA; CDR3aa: CASTLSSGGLNEQFF; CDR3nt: TGTGCCAGCACCCTCTCTAGCGGCGGACTCAATGAGCAGTTCTTC